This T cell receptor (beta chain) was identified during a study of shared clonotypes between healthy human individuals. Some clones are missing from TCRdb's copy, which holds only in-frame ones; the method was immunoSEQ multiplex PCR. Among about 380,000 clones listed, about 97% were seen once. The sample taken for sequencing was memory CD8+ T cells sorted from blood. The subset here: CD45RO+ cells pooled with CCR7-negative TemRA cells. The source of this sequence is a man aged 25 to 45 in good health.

The CDR3 region is CASSLEAGVGYEQYF. CDR3 nucleotide sequence: TGTGCCAGCAGCTTAGAGGCAGGGGTCGGCTACGAGCAGTACTTC. This sequence joins TRBV7-2 and TRBJ2-7; D is perhaps TRBD1 (6 bases). Germline V gene lookup returns CDR1 SGHTA and CDR2 FQGNSA. CDR3 length equals 15 residues. V lost 1 base, J lost 3 bases, and 13 bases lay in between.